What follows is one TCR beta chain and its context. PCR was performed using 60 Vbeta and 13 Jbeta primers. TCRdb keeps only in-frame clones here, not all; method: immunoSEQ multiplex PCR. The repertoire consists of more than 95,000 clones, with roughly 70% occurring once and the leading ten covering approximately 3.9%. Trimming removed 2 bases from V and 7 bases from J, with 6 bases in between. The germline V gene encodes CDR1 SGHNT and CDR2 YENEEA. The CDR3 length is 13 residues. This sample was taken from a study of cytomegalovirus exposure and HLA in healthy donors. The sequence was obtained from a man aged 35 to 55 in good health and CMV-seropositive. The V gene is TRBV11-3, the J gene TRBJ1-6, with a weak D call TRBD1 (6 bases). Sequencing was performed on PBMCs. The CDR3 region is CASSLQGNSPLHF. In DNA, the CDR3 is TGTGCCAGCAGCTTACAGGGGAATTCACCCCTCCACTTT.